Presented here are 23 T cell receptor beta chains from one specimen sequenced in a study of cytomegalovirus exposure and HLA in healthy donors. The PCR ran on 60 Vbeta and 13 Jbeta primers. Here immunoSEQ multiplex PCR was the method, and the copy in TCRdb shows in-frame clones only, minus some. The top ten hold 2% to 3% of the sample, which has some 150,000 clones, about two thirds seen once. Specimen: PBMCs. The receptors derive from a woman aged 40 to 55 in good health and CMV-seronegative.

The V gene is TRBV19, the J gene TRBJ1-5; 8 bases align to TRBD1. The germline CDR1 and CDR2 sequences are LNHDA and SQIVND (reference sequence). The CDR3 is 14 residues long. V shed 6 bases, J shed 6 bases, and the junction held 7 bases outside the gene matches. CDR3 sequence reads: CASRNQGAGQPQHF. CDR3 DNA: TGTGCCAGTAGGAATCAGGGGGCGGGTCAGCCCCAGCATTTT.

The rearrangement links TRBV14 to TRBJ1-1, with 7 bases identical to TRBD1. The CDR3 length is 17 residues. V lost 1 base and J lost 5; bases outside the gene matches: 13. Germline loops: CDR1 SGHDN, CDR2 FVKESK. The CDR3 loop is CASSQARGRQGNTEAFF. The DNA for the CDR3 is TGTGCCAGCAGCCAAGCGAGGGGAAGACAGGGTAATACTGAAGCTTTCTTT.

The chain has TRBV19 and TRBJ1-5; D is possibly TRBD1 (5 bases). Trimming took 6 bases from V and 7 from J, leaving 13 bases between them. CDR3 length: 13 residues. The V gene's germline CDR1 is LNHDA and CDR2 SQIVND (reference sequence). CDR3 coding DNA: TGTGCCAGTAGCCCCCGGGGGACGCAGCCCCAGCATTTT. Translation: CASSPRGTQPQHF.

The V call is TRBV27, the J call TRBJ1-6; the D gene is possibly TRBD1 (6 bases). V lost 6 bases and J 12 bases, leaving 18 bases between the germline ends. The CDR3 is 14 amino acids. Germline V gene data show CDR1 as MNHEY and CDR2 as SMNVEV (reference sequence). Written as DNA, the CDR3 is TGTGCCAGCAGCCTCGAGGGGTGGGGGCAACCCCTCCACTTT. This encodes CASSLEGWGQPLHF.

The CDR3 loop is CASSPGGSGGTHNEQFF. The CDR3, as DNA: TGCGCCAGCAGCCCCGGCGGTAGCGGGGGGACACACAATGAGCAGTTCTTC. The rearrangement joins TRBV4-1 to TRBJ2-1, with 10 nucleotides matching TRBD2. J was trimmed by 5 bases and V by 4 bases; bases with no gene match: 11. The CDR3 sequence is 17 residues long. The germline gives CDR1 MGHRA, CDR2 YSYEKL.

In nucleotides, the CDR3 is TGTGCCAGCAGTTACAACAGGGATTACCAGCCCCAGCATTTT. Amino acid sequence: CASSYNRDYQPQHF. The V call is TRBV7-2, the J call TRBJ1-5; possibly TRBD1 for D (6 bases). With 6 bases removed from V and 7 bases from J, the gap between germline ends came to 16 bases. Germline V gives CDR1 SGHTA, CDR2 FQGNSA. This CDR3 region has 14 residues.

The rearrangement uses TRBV28 and TRBJ2-3; TRBD1 might be the D (5 bases). The CDR3 totals 17 residues. CDR1 is MDHEN and CDR2 is SYDVKM in the germline V gene. V gave up 3 bases and J gave up 4 bases, with 20 bases separating them. The chain's CDR3 is CASSFLPLLREADTQYF. The CDR3 bases are TGTGCCAGCAGTTTCCTCCCCCTACTCAGGGAAGCAGATACGCAGTATTTT.

About this clone: A junction boundary mismatches the germline segment, possibly from a read error. V is TRBV28 and J is TRBJ1-2, with 7 bases matching TRBD1. The CDR3 has 11 residues. The germline V gene has CDR1 MDHEN and CDR2 SYDVKM. The CDR3 sequence is CVTGLNYGYTF. CDR3 sequence (DNA): TGCGTGACAGGGCTCAACTATGGCTACACCTTC.

The rearrangement uses TRBV11-1 and TRBJ2-5, with a tentative D call TRBD1 (6 bases). The CDR3 contains 15 residues. V lost 2 bases and J lost 5, with 15 bases in between. The germline CDR1 and CDR2 sequences are SGHAT and FQDESV (reference sequence). The CDR3 sequence: CASSLSTQGQETQYF. The CDR3 coding sequence is TGTGCCAGCAGCTTATCGACTCAGGGGCAGGAGACCCAGTACTTC.

A few counts support this clone. V usage is TRBV7-2 and J usage is TRBJ1-2, with D tentatively TRBD1 (6 bases). The V end lost 5 bases, the J end lost 2 bases, and 24 bases lay between the germline ends. The germline V gene has CDR1 SGHTA and CDR2 FQGNSA. There are 18 residues in the CDR3. The CDR3 nucleotides read TGTGCCAGCAGCCCTGGCGGGTTGGGGGCCCTTGGGAACTATGGCTACACCTTC. Translated, it gives CASSPGGLGALGNYGYTF.

This clone was observed a handful of times. V and J are TRBV7-2 and TRBJ2-3, with D hard to call. The length of the CDR3 is 14 residues. The germline V gene encodes CDR1 SGHTA and CDR2 FQGNSA. V lost 2 bases, J lost 1 base, and 7 bases lay in between. The CDR3 nucleotides are TGTGCCAGCAGCTTAAGTCAGGGCACAGATACGCAGTATTTT. This codes for CASSLSQGTDTQYF.

The chain has TRBV13 and TRBJ2-3; TRBD2 aligns across 9 bases. Germline loops: CDR1 PRHDT, CDR2 FYEKMQ (reference sequence). There are 16 residues in the CDR3. Trimming cost V 3 bases and J 4 bases; bases outside gene matches: 8. Written as DNA, the CDR3 is TGTGCCAGCAGCTTCCTCTGGCGGGGGGGGGCAGATACGCAGTATTTT. It is translated as CASSFLWRGGADTQYF.

The chain carries TRBV11-2 and TRBJ2-5; possible D gene TRBD2, 5 bases. Deletions cut 8 bases from V and 1 base from J, with 17 bases between. Germline V gene sequence: CDR1 SGHAT, CDR2 FQNNGV. The CDR3 runs 15 residues. The CDR3 spells CASGGIRTGQETQYF. The CDR3 DNA follows: TGTGCCAGCGGAGGAATCAGGACGGGCCAAGAGACCCAGTACTTC.

The chain has TRBV2 and TRBJ2-3, with 12 bases lining up with TRBD2. Trimming took 5 bases from V and 4 from J; bases not matched to a gene: 1. Germline V lookup: CDR1 SNHLY, CDR2 FYNNEI. This CDR3 has 14 amino acids. The CDR3 is CASSWTSGADTQYF. As DNA, the CDR3 is TGTGCCAGCAGTTGGACTAGCGGGGCAGATACGCAGTATTTT.

This clone is a singleton in its sample. This chain joins TRBV6-1 and TRBJ2-3, with 8 bases matching TRBD1. The CDR3 has 15 residues. The germline gives CDR1 MNHNS, CDR2 SASEGT. V lost 3 bases, J lost 7 bases, and 9 bases stayed unmatched. CDR3 sequence reads: CASSDGQGRVNTQYF. As DNA, the CDR3 is TGTGCCAGCAGTGATGGACAGGGCAGGGTCAATACGCAGTATTTT.

V and J are TRBV5-1 and TRBJ1-1; D gene ambiguous. The CDR3 is 13 amino acids. The germline V and J ends were trimmed by 4 bases and 1 base, with 8 bases remaining between them. Germline V lookup: CDR1 SGHRS, CDR2 YFSETQ. The CDR3: CASSPAGNTEAFF. CDR3 DNA sequence: TGCGCCAGCAGCCCCGCCGGGAACACTGAAGCTTTCTTT.

This clone came up a few times. V usage is TRBV6-6 and J usage is TRBJ2-1, with D perhaps matching TRBD1 (6 bases). The germline V gene has CDR1 MNHNY and CDR2 SVGAGI (reference sequence). The CDR3 covers 12 residues. V lost 8 bases to trimming and J lost 8 bases, with 13 bases between them. The CDR3 DNA is TGTGCCAGCCAGTTCAGGGGAGATGAGCAGTTCTTC. This translates into CASQFRGDEQFF.

The chain links TRBV6-4 to TRBJ2-3; 7 bases match TRBD1. Germline values: CDR1 MRHNA, CDR2 SNTAGT. V dropped 5 bases and J dropped 4; count of bases not matched to a gene: 3. This CDR3 is 13 amino acids long. The CDR3 coding sequence is TGTGCCAGCAGTCGGCAGGGGGCAGATACGCAGTATTTT. Residues: CASSRQGADTQYF.

The chain links TRBV5-1 to TRBJ1-5; 8 bases line up with TRBD1. Trimming removed 2 bases from V and 1 base from J; junction bases left unmatched: 2. The germline V gene has CDR1 SGHRS and CDR2 YFSETQ. The CDR3 has 15 amino acids. CDR3: CASSLTGGSNQPQHF. In nucleotides, the CDR3 is TGCGCCAGCAGCTTAACAGGGGGGAGCAATCAGCCCCAGCATTTT.

In its sample, this clone was seen a few times. The genes are TRBV27 and TRBJ2-1; TRBD2 agrees at 14 bases. Unmatched junction bases numbered 7, after V lost 4 bases and J lost 2 bases. The CDR3 length is 18 residues. The germline CDR1 and CDR2 sequences are MNHEY and SMNVEV (reference sequence). CDR3 in amino acids: CASSSGLAGGATYNEQFF. In nucleotides, the CDR3 is TGTGCCAGCAGTTCCGGACTAGCGGGGGGAGCCACCTACAATGAGCAGTTCTTC.

The chain combines TRBV2 with TRBJ1-5; 7 nucleotides agree with TRBD1. The CDR3 covers 16 residues. From germline, CDR1 is SNHLY and CDR2 FYNNEI. V lost 3 bases and J lost 5; bases outside the gene matches: 10. The CDR3 sequence: CASSDLRDSPHQPQHF. The CDR3 DNA follows: TGTGCCAGCAGTGACTTACGGGACAGTCCACATCAGCCCCAGCATTTT.

V and J are TRBV28 and TRBJ2-7; D gene unclear. There are 12 residues in the CDR3. Germline CDR1 is MDHEN and CDR2 is SYDVKM. V was cut by 7 bases and J by 2 bases, with 9 bases left in between. CDR3 sequence: CASMTRAYEQYF. CDR3 sequence (DNA): TGTGCCAGCATGACACGAGCCTACGAGCAGTACTTC.

J is TRBJ1-2 and V is TRBV6-5, with a tentative D call TRBD1 (6 bases). The germline gives CDR1 MNHEY, CDR2 SVGAGI. V was trimmed by 8 bases and J by 0 bases, leaving 16 bases between them. This CDR3 has 15 residues. CDR3 in DNA: TGTGCCAGCGCCGTGGACAGAGAGCCTAACTATGGCTACACCTTC. This encodes CASAVDREPNYGYTF.